This T cell receptor beta chain was captured by sequencing in a study of cytomegalovirus exposure and HLA in healthy donors. Overall study findings and caveats: Analyses of presence and absence presupposed an approximately uniform sequencing depth across donors. Specific recognition of CMV antigens was confirmed in vitro for a few chains (all CMV-associated).

Concerning this clone itself: Its antigen is currently unknown.

Nominally healthy donors were sampled, though unrecorded immune exposures were likely. The PCR ran on 60 Vbeta and 13 Jbeta primers. The table came from immunoSEQ multiplex PCR; TCRdb's copy has only in-frame clones and leaves some out. The table has 170,000 or so clones, roughly 90% seen once. This CDR3 is built from 16 residues. Unmatched junction bases numbered 1, after V lost 1 base and J lost 1 base. Looked up from germline, CDR1 is MDHEN and CDR2 is SYDVKM. The chain couples TRBV28 to TRBJ2-6; the match to TRBD2 covers 7 bases. The receptor's source is a woman under 30 in good health and CMV-seronegative. The sample was PBMCs. The CDR3 sequence is CASSLYSGSGANVLTF. The CDR3 DNA reads as TGTGCCAGCAGTTTATATAGCGGGTCTGGGGCCAACGTCCTGACTTTC.